This paragraph covers one TCR beta chain sequence. The antigen this receptor binds is unknown. No per-base quality is available; no much larger clone lies one base away. These data come from a study of cytomegalovirus exposure and HLA in healthy donors (dated by TCRdb to 2016 to 2017). About the investigation overall: According to a later analysis, the 110 or so validation repertoires were produced on the same platform as the 700 or so repertoires of the first cohort. Along with the approximately 700-subject first cohort, a separate validation cohort of around 120 different subjects was used. To predict cytomegalovirus infection status, the study brought together high-throughput TCR immunosequencing, statistical association of individual TCRs with disease status, and machine learning. The aim of the study was to test whether cataloging public T cell receptors could identify signatures of past pathogen exposure. The study at large found these results: In vitro tests confirmed that a few of the cytomegalovirus-associated TCR beta chains recognize cytomegalovirus antigens. A later analysis had no HLA typing for the validation cohort, so co-occurrence there was scored across all 130 or so repertoires. In the study, 150 to 200 TCR beta chains were listed as associated with cytomegalovirus. Across donors, most TCR sequences were observed very rarely, whereas some public TCRs were present in many individuals. Subsequent analysis determined that TCRs grouped into clusters in the first cohort also showed a tendency toward co-occurrence across the 130 or so validation repertoires, and 85% to 95% of cluster scores exceeded 0. According to the authors, the approach could potentially be generalized to other disease states and immunological phenotypes. Cytomegalovirus status was reported to be diagnosed by the classifier with high specificity and sensitivity in both the original and validation cohorts.

Libraries were made using the immunoSEQ multiplex PCR assay. In the paper's pipeline: A statistical classification framework was built to diagnose cytomegalovirus status from the catalog of TCR beta chain sequences. TCRdb took over this immuneACCESS table, retaining in-frame rearrangements with V and J assigned. Such tables are incomplete; in checked studies, under half of the missing clones stem from an unresolved V gene, and the remainder is unexplained. V, J and clone size derive from that table, while D and trimming were established from the DNA sequence. This sample is represented by roughly 200,000 clones; approximately 84% of them were singletons. The leading ten clones occupy around 2.8% of the sample. From its cysteine to its phenylalanine, the CDR3 spans 16 amino acids. Only the CDR3 region is kept as DNA, spanning 48 bases read in frame from base 1. CDR1 and CDR2 are read off the germline V gene as SGDLS and YYNGEE. V is shortened by 3 bases, J by 8 bases, and the region joining them spans 22 bases.

The donors belonged to the validation cohort of about 110 subjects, which was separate from the approximately 700-subject first cohort. The chain is made from TRBV9 and TRBJ2-3; TRBD2 might be the D gene, on 6 matching bases. This clonotype originated in a woman between 18 and 29 years old in good health and CMV-seropositive. The source material was PBMCs. The CDR3 region has the sequence CASSAETSRTISTQYF. The nucleotide sequence is given as TGTGCCAGCAGCGCCGAAACTAGCCGAACTATTAGTACGCAGTATTTT.